Described below is a single T cell receptor (beta chain) sequence and its context. Its antigen is still unknown. No per-base quality is available; no much larger clone lies one base away. These data are taken from a study of shared clonotypes between healthy human individuals (dated by TCRdb to about 2020). Regarding the study in general: A couple of women and a few men aged 18 to 49 years were included in the cohort. Per donor, three plates each were used for CD4 naive and CD4 memory, two for CD8 naive, and one for CD8 memory. To estimate repertoire size and how much clonotype sharing occurs between individuals, the study deeply sequenced the blood TCR repertoires of roughly 5 healthy adults. Libraries were prepared and TCR repertoires were sequenced by different laboratories using diverse techniques, in order to increase sequencing depth and limit assay-specific biases. Each donor's leukapheresis produced roughly between roughly 0.85 and 10 billion PBMCs. Points the paper makes about the study in general: Estimated clonotype richness was generally larger for naive than for memory subsets. Approximately 5% of naive CD4, around 3.5% of naive CD8, around 2.3% of memory CD4, and 0.4% of memory CD8 clonotypes were shared across several donors. Pairwise subsampling led to the expectation that sequencing depth would affect the degree of clonotype sharing among donors. Even with the large sequencing depth, rarefaction of the sorted-subset datasets indicated that sequencing was incomplete. Only blood was sampled, and tissue TCR repertoires likely differ from those in blood. Higher generation probabilities were observed for clonotypes shared by all four sorted-subset donors than for non-shared clonotypes. The genetic and exposure-history diversity represented was limited by the small number of donors.

Donors were healthy HIV-negative adults with no recently reported acute infections or vaccinations. Only Caucasian adults living in Nashville, Tennessee, USA were represented among the donors. CD4+ T cells were enriched by magnetic negative selection; naive cells were then positively selected on CD45RA, and the negative fraction formed the memory subset. After blood collection by leukapheresis, PBMCs were isolated using Ficoll-Histopaque density gradient centrifugation and then cryopreserved in the vapor phase of liquid nitrogen. Analytical flow cytometry was used to check the purity and quantity of each magnetically sorted T cell population. From each sorted fraction, genomic DNA was isolated and quantified by UV absorbance on a Nanodrop 2000c. CDR1 and CDR2 were assigned from the germline V gene (reference sequence) as SEHNR and FQNEAQ. The cysteine opens and the phenylalanine closes a CDR3 of 14 amino acids. Only the CDR3 DNA stays, 42 bases, in frame from base 1. Trimming takes 6 bases off V and 5 bases off J; junction bases not matched to a gene: 5.

TCR CDR3 regions were amplified from genomic DNA by multiplex PCR using the deep immunoSEQ assay. Extracted genomic DNA from each cell subset was spread evenly across all wells of several immunoSEQ 96-well plates, with each plate serving as a replicate. For sorted subsets, each replicate PCR was loaded with about 200 ng genomic DNA, equivalent to 30,000 to 35,000 T cell genomes. Purified libraries were quantified with a Qubit 3.0 fluorometer, sized on a Bioanalyzer 2100, and re-quantified with the KAPA Library Quantification kit. Each immunoSEQ 96-well plate was sequenced on its own single-read 150-cycle Illumina NextSeq 550 flow cell. The paper's data handling went like this. Because the immunoSEQ output held only junctional sequences and lacked quality scores, the filtering could not match the filtering applied to full-length reads. To assign V/J genes and CDR3, sequences were annotated using PyIR, a Python wrapper for IgBLAST v1.9, with IMGT germline references. Reads were filtered out if the reads had weak V/J assignments (E-value above 1e-6), no CDR3, stop codons, out-of-frame junctions, or ambiguous translated residues. V3J clonotypes were defined by identical inferred V gene, J gene, and CDR3 amino acid sequence. To compute the percentage overlap between repertoires, the number of shared unique clonotypes was divided by the size of the smaller repertoire. Repertoire richness was assessed with RTK rarefaction, the Chao1 estimator, and Recon v2.1 estimates of unobserved clonotypes. Generation probabilities for all TCRbeta clonotypes obtained by the gDNA method from a handful of donors were computed using OLGA. Here the immuneACCESS table is served through TCRdb, limited to in-frame sequences with V and J called. Missing clones are a known gap in these copies; in checked studies unresolved V genes cover under half, and the rest lacks a known reason. That table supplies the V and J calls and clone size; D and trimming were determined from the DNA. Within this sample are hundreds of thousands of clones, with 95% to 97% of them counted one time only. Of the sample, approximately 0.062% falls within the top ten clones.

The chain is encoded by TRBV7-9 joined to TRBJ2-5; 11 central nucleotides agree with TRBD2. Sequenced: naive CD4+ T cells sorted from blood. The cell subset or site tag for this specimen amounts to: CD45RA+ positively selected. The clonotype originates from a woman in her twenties or thirties in good health. The CDR3 amino acid sequence is: CASSIAGGGETQYF. The DNA reads TGTGCCAGCAGTATAGCGGGAGGGGGGGAGACCCAGTACTTC. Extended through the reference TRBV7-9 and TRBJ2-5 proteins, this CDR3 yields the full variable domain: DTGVSQNPRHKITKRGQNVTFRCDPISEHNRLYWYRQTLGQGPEFLTYFQNEAQLEKSRLLSDRFSAERPKGSFSTLEIQRTEQGDSAMYLCASSIAGGGETQYFGPGTRLLVL.